The sequence of this T cell receptor (beta chain) was determined in a study of blood T cell repertoires in COVID-19. Study information: Acute-phase and convalescent COVID-19 samples originated in the United States, Italy and Spain.

Seattle patient enrollment occurred during active infection, with longitudinal follow-up thereafter. The repertoire was sequenced with immunoSEQ multiplex PCR; TCRdb's copy has only in-frame clones and lacks some. This table has under 450,000 clones, 75% to 90% appearing once. This CDR3 contains 15 residues. V lost 4 bases and J 0 bases, leaving 11 bases between the germline ends. CDR1 is KGHDR, CDR2 SFDVKD, per germline. The sequence derives from a middle-aged woman with COVID-19, enrolled during active disease. The chain couples TRBV24-1 to TRBJ2-5, with D possibly TRBD1 on 5 matching bases. Sample: peripheral blood. The CDR3: CATSDPRAYQETQYF. The CDR3 bases are TGTGCCACCAGTGACCCCAGGGCGTACCAAGAGACCCAGTACTTC.